These T cell receptor beta chains were read from a single sample in a study of T cells in localized non-small cell lung cancer. Only in-frame clones appear in the TCRdb table, and some are missing; sequencing was by immunoSEQ multiplex PCR. The top ten clones hold about 6% of a sample with tens of thousands of clones, 70% to 90% of them seen once. The source was peripheral blood, collected before any cancer treatment. These receptors were taken from a man between 40 and 70 years old with stage I lung adenocarcinoma. The CDR3 runs from the conserved cysteine through the conserved F or W. Fields, in order: V gene, clone size, J gene, CDR3 protein. Only some rows state a clone size, as once, few, many or a class for expanded clones.

V: TRBV5-5
size: NA
J: TRBJ1-1
CDR3: CASRGQGAGDTEAFF

V: TRBV14
size: NA
J: TRBJ2-7
CDR3: CASSRSSGVEQYF

V: TRBV6-5
size: NA
J: TRBJ2-4
CDR3: CASSYSSGSWSSIQYF

V: TRBV15
size: NA
J: TRBJ1-1
CDR3: CATSRGMMNTEAFF

V: TRBV7-9
size: NA
J: TRBJ2-7
CDR3: CASSLPQLGYEQYF

V: TRBV7-2
size: few
J: TRBJ2-2
CDR3: CASSLELAGVTGELFF

V: TRBV14
size: NA
J: TRBJ2-1
CDR3: CASSRDHYSYNEQFF

V: TRBV28
size: NA
J: TRBJ2-5
CDR3: CASSPRTRGEETQYF

V: TRBV7-9
size: NA
J: TRBJ2-7
CDR3: CASSLESATLYEQYF

V: TRBV7-9
size: NA
J: TRBJ2-3
CDR3: CASSSGTSVADTQYF

V: TRBV5-1
size: NA
J: TRBJ2-2
CDR3: CASSFNTGELFF

V: TRBV6-5
size: NA
J: TRBJ1-2
CDR3: CATLLIRGGFYGYTF

V: TRBV5-4
size: NA
J: TRBJ2-2
CDR3: CASSLWSGLNNGELFF

V: TRBV19
size: NA
J: TRBJ2-7
CDR3: CASSPSPPGQYF

V: TRBV7-9
size: NA
J: TRBJ1-2
CDR3: CASSLDATGYLGYTF

V: TRBV30
size: NA
J: TRBJ1-2
CDR3: CAWSAPSTGKYGYTF

V: TRBV29-1
size: NA
J: TRBJ1-2
CDR3: CSVASGQGKIDYGYTF

V: TRBV7-2
size: NA
J: TRBJ2-2
CDR3: CASRPPGLAVTGELFF

V: TRBV29-1
size: once
J: TRBJ2-7
CDR3: CSVRYGNYEQYF

V: TRBV2
size: NA
J: TRBJ2-3
CDR3: CASSETTSAADTQYF

V: TRBV28
size: NA
J: TRBJ1-3
CDR3: CASSLILGRASGNTIYF

V: TRBV2
size: NA
J: TRBJ2-7
CDR3: CASKSALTYEQYF

V: TRBV11-2
size: NA
J: TRBJ1-2
CDR3: CASSLPAQGVDGYTF

V: TRBV29-1
size: NA
J: TRBJ2-1
CDR3: CSVPVGNEQFF

V: TRBV4-3
size: NA
J: TRBJ2-1
CDR3: CASSQDWVVIDEQFF

V: TRBV28
size: once
J: TRBJ2-7
CDR3: CASSLWGQDYEQYF

V: TRBV5-1
size: NA
J: TRBJ2-1
CDR3: CASSSYLADYNEQFF

V: TRBV7-9
size: NA
J: TRBJ2-5
CDR3: CASSSGQKETQYF

V: TRBV7-9
size: NA
J: TRBJ2-3
CDR3: CASSLAGISGETDTQYF

V: TRBV6-5
size: few
J: TRBJ1-2
CDR3: CASSLRRTTSYGYTF

V: TRBV21-1
size: NA
J: TRBJ2-1
CDR3: CASSTTRDNEQFF

V: TRBV6-1
size: NA
J: TRBJ1-2
CDR3: CASSEVGTDRGYTF

V: TRBV5-1
size: NA
J: TRBJ2-7
CDR3: CASSLTSGSFYEQYF

V: TRBV5-1
size: NA
J: TRBJ2-6
CDR3: CASSPDGANVLTF

V: TRBV11-1
size: few
J: TRBJ2-7
CDR3: CASSLASVTYEQYF

V: TRBV28
size: NA
J: TRBJ2-7
CDR3: CASSLCGQGVCEQYF

V: TRBV5-4
size: NA
J: TRBJ1-2
CDR3: CASSLRDGYTF

V: TRBV7-2
size: NA
J: TRBJ2-2
CDR3: CASSLDRTSGNTGELFF

V: TRBV28
size: NA
J: TRBJ2-1
CDR3: CASSSTSGGYNEQFF

V: TRBV2
size: medium-sized
J: TRBJ1-5
CDR3: CASSVWANQPQHF

V: TRBV10-3
size: NA
J: TRBJ2-1
CDR3: CAISQSGSSYNEQFF

V: TRBV28
size: NA
J: TRBJ1-2
CDR3: CASSPPLGQGRQGYGYTF

V: TRBV4-1
size: NA
J: TRBJ2-7
CDR3: CASSQEPGGEQYF

V: TRBV11-1
size: NA
J: TRBJ1-1
CDR3: CASSFDPGQGRAEAFF

V: TRBV6-5
size: once
J: TRBJ1-5
CDR3: CASSSGTGSNQPQHF

V: TRBV6-1
size: NA
J: TRBJ2-1
CDR3: CASSEGLAGGDEQFF

V: TRBV4-3
size: NA
J: TRBJ2-7
CDR3: CASSLMAGEPHEQYF

V: TRBV11-2
size: NA
J: TRBJ2-5
CDR3: CASSLVGDQETQYF

V: TRBV4-1
size: NA
J: TRBJ2-1
CDR3: CASSHPGPYNEQFF